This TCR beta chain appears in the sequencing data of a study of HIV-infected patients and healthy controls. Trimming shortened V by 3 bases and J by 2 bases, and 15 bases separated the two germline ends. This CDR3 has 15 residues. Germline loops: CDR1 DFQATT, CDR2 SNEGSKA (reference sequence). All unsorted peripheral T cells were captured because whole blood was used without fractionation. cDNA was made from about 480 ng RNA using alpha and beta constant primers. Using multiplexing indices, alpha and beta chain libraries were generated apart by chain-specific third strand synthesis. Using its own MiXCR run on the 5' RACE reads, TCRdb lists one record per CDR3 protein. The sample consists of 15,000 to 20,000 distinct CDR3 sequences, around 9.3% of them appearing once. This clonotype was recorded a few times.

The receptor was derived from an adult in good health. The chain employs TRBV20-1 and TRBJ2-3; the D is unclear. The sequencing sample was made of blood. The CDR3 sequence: CSARTVYTLTDTQYF. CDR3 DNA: TGCAGTGCTAGGACGGTTTACACCCTCACAGATACGCAGTATTTT.